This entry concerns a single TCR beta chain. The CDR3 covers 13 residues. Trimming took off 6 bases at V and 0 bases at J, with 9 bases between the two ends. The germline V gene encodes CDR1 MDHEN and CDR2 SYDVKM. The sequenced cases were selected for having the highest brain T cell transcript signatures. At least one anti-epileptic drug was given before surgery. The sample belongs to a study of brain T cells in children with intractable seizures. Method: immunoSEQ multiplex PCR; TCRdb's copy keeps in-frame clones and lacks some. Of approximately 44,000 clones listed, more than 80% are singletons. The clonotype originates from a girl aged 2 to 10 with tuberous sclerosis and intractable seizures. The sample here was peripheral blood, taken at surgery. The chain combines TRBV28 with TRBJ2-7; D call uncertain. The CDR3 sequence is CASSDGHSYEQYF. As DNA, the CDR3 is TGTGCCAGCAGCGACGGCCACTCCTACGAGCAGTACTTC.